Listed below are T cell receptor beta chains from one sample, sequenced in a study of blood T cell repertoires in COVID-19. Produced via immunoSEQ multiplex PCR; TCRdb's table is partial and in-frame only. Here the sample spans roughly 60,000 clones, 65% to 90% being singletons. Sequencing input: peripheral blood. The receptors stem from a human donor in a cohort sampled during active COVID-19. The CDR3 runs from the conserved cysteine through the conserved F or W. Fields, in order: V gene, clone size, CDR3 protein. The size field is filled for only some rows; it gives once, few, many or a size class.

V gene: TRBV7-3
clone size: once
CDR3 protein: CASSPGGHPGETQYF

V gene: TRBV3-1/TRBV3-2
clone size: -
CDR3 protein: CASSQDPAGRSYEQYF

V gene: TRBV19
clone size: -
CDR3 protein: CASRIEQGDGQPQHF

V gene: TRBV5-1
clone size: -
CDR3 protein: CASSTDRIYEQYF

V gene: TRBV7-8
clone size: -
CDR3 protein: CASSLTGGTEAFF

V gene: TRBV9
clone size: -
CDR3 protein: CASSLTSGRALAYNEQFF

V gene: TRBV5-1
clone size: -
CDR3 protein: CASSLTGRDTEAFF

V gene: TRBV27
clone size: -
CDR3 protein: CASTMDRGGGQFF

V gene: TRBV7-8
clone size: -
CDR3 protein: CASSFGGPRDTQYF

V gene: TRBV11-3
clone size: few
CDR3 protein: CASSSGVTPNTEAFF

V gene: TRBV14
clone size: -
CDR3 protein: CASSQSGSSGTYEQYF

V gene: TRBV28
clone size: few
CDR3 protein: CASRIAGTGYGQYF

V gene: TRBV6-4
clone size: -
CDR3 protein: CASSDNPGGWGTGELFF

V gene: TRBV28
clone size: -
CDR3 protein: CASSLRTGAAPREKLFF

V gene: TRBV6-5
clone size: few
CDR3 protein: CASSYSGGGYTF

V gene: TRBV7-9
clone size: -
CDR3 protein: CASSLERSTDTQYF

V gene: TRBV4-2
clone size: -
CDR3 protein: CASSQEGGRATNEKLFF

V gene: TRBV27
clone size: -
CDR3 protein: CASSLYGQGSYNEQFF

V gene: TRBV27
clone size: few
CDR3 protein: CANPGQVFSYEQYF

V gene: TRBV11-2
clone size: once
CDR3 protein: CASSQYAQYF

V gene: TRBV7-3
clone size: few
CDR3 protein: CASSPRERTDNSPLHF

V gene: TRBV29-1
clone size: -
CDR3 protein: CSVTTGGSYEQYF

V gene: TRBV7-6
clone size: once
CDR3 protein: CASSLRLADPYEQYF

V gene: TRBV10-3
clone size: -
CDR3 protein: CATKGRVTDTQYF

V gene: TRBV28
clone size: -
CDR3 protein: CASSLSSGYQETQYF

V gene: TRBV7-2
clone size: -
CDR3 protein: CASSLDYSYEQYF

V gene: TRBV19
clone size: -
CDR3 protein: CASSMETGFSETQYF

V gene: TRBV10-2
clone size: -
CDR3 protein: CASSGWGVAGPYEQYF

V gene: TRBV30
clone size: -
CDR3 protein: CAWSARSRLHF

V gene: TRBV4-2
clone size: -
CDR3 protein: CASSQGPLAENYNEQFF

V gene: TRBV11-1
clone size: -
CDR3 protein: CASSWDRAGAGELFF

V gene: TRBV5-1
clone size: -
CDR3 protein: CASSLGQGDQPQHF

V gene: TRBV10-3
clone size: -
CDR3 protein: CAISEASGIKNIQYF

V gene: TRBV5-1
clone size: -
CDR3 protein: CASSLGPNTGELFF

V gene: TRBV4-1
clone size: -
CDR3 protein: CASSLRQGRTEAFF

V gene: TRBV5-1
clone size: -
CDR3 protein: CASSSPPSRESSYNEQFF

V gene: TRBV5-1
clone size: -
CDR3 protein: CASRGGSGSYNEQFF

V gene: TRBV4-2
clone size: -
CDR3 protein: CASSQMLDGGSTDTQYF

V gene: TRBV27
clone size: -
CDR3 protein: CASSSPQRTGSNTEAFF

V gene: TRBV6-4
clone size: -
CDR3 protein: CASSASTDYNSPLHF

V gene: TRBV18
clone size: -
CDR3 protein: CASSAGLAGAYNEQFF

V gene: TRBV28
clone size: few
CDR3 protein: CASSLAAGNYGYTF

V gene: TRBV25-1
clone size: -
CDR3 protein: CASSERLAGIQETQYF

V gene: TRBV5-6
clone size: -
CDR3 protein: CASSSSGGGNTIYF